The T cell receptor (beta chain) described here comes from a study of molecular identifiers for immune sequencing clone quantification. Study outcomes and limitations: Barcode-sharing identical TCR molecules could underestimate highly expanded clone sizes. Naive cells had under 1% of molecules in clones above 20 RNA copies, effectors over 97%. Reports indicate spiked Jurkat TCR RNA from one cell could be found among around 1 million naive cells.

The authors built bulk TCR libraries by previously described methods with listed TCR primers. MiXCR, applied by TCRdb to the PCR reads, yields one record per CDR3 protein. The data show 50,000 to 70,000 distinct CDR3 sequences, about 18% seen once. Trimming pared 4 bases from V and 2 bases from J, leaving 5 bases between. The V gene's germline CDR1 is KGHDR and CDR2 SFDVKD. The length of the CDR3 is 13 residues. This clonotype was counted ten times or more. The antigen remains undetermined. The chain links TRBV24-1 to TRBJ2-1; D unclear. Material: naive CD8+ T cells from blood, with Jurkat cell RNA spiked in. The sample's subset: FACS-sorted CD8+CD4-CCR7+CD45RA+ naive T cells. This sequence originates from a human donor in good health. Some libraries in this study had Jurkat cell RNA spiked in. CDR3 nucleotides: TGTGCCACCAGTGAGTCCACCTACAATGAGCAGTTCTTC. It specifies CATSESTYNEQFF.